This T cell receptor beta chain was identified in a study of cytomegalovirus exposure and HLA in healthy donors. Primers included in the PCR were 60 Vbeta and 13 Jbeta primers. Using immunoSEQ multiplex PCR, the repertoire was profiled, and TCRdb retains in-frame clones only, with some absent. The repertoire holds 150,000 to 180,000 clones, with over 65% as singletons. The germline gives CDR1 SGDLS, CDR2 YYNGEE. The junction had 9 bases not matched to a gene; V was cut back by 1 base and J by 10 bases. The CDR3 consists of 16 residues. The source of this sequence is a woman aged 40 to 50 in good health and CMV-seronegative. The sequenced material came from PBMCs. The V and J genes are TRBV9 and TRBJ1-6; 9 bases are shared with TRBD1. The DNA of the CDR3 is TGTGCCAGCAGCGTAAACCTGGACAGGGGCAGGTCACCCCTCCACTTT. It specifies CASSVNLDRGRSPLHF.